This T cell receptor (beta chain) was captured in a study of cytomegalovirus exposure and HLA in healthy donors. General study findings and limits: An apparent linkage of common viral pathogens to several of the most significant clusters emerged in a later analysis. Evidence from a later analysis indicated that most CMV-associated TCR beta chains looked HLA-restricted.

With regard to this clone: The antigen remains unidentified.

Vbeta (60) and Jbeta (13) primers were used in the PCR. Using immunoSEQ multiplex PCR, the repertoire was profiled, and TCRdb retains in-frame clones only, with some absent. The table shows approximately 200,000 clones, with 70% to 80% occurring only once. The sequenced material came from PBMCs. This clonotype originated in a girl between 5 and 17 years old in good health and CMV-seropositive.

In DNA form, the CDR3 reads TGCGCCAGCAGCCAAGGGGGGCAGGGCACAGATACGCAGTATTTT. It specifies CASSQGGQGTDTQYF. J is TRBJ2-3 and V is TRBV4-3, with D possibly TRBD1 on 6 matching bases. The CDR3 totals 15 residues. V lost 1 base to trimming and J lost 1 base, with 9 bases between them. Germline loops: CDR1 LGHNA, CDR2 YSLEER.